This is a list of T cell receptor beta chains from one sample in a study of T cell repertoires in cytomegalovirus infection. TCRdb reanalysed the reads using MiXCR and keeps one entry per CDR3 protein. Among about 180,000 distinct CDR3 sequences listed, over 13% were seen once. The sample comprised PBMCs. These receptors came from a human donor in good health (CMV status not recorded). Some clones in this sample may be carry-over from other donors' samples. Each CDR3 is given with its conserved first and last residue.

V,J,CDR3
TRBV6-1,TRBJ2-2,CASSQIWSNTGELFF
TRBV4-1,TRBJ2-2,CASSQEKDTNTGELFF
TRBV15,TRBJ2-7,CATSRDDGADEQYF
TRBV7-2,TRBJ2-7,CASSLPGQMREQYF
TRBV20-1,TRBJ2-5,CSASARSETQYF
TRBV6-2/TRBV6-3,TRBJ2-7,CASSRGPIYEQYF
TRBV12-3/TRBV12-4,TRBJ2-1,CASRSGTSGYNEQFF
TRBV20-1,TRBJ2-1,CSAFISGLFNEQFF
TRBV10-3,TRBJ1-1,CAISDLPNAAEAFF
TRBV12-3/TRBV12-4,TRBJ1-2,CASSLFGDSNGYTF
TRBV4-1,TRBJ1-1,CASSPGGVDTEAFF
TRBV7-2,TRBJ2-2,CASSLSNLGFLRDRGTGELFF
TRBV6-5,TRBJ1-6,CASSYDASSYNSPLHF
TRBV11-2,TRBJ1-3,CASSLDPPGSGNTIYF
TRBV12-3/TRBV12-4,TRBJ2-3,CASRIADGTQYF
TRBV7-2,TRBJ2-1,CASSLVRTISYNEQFF